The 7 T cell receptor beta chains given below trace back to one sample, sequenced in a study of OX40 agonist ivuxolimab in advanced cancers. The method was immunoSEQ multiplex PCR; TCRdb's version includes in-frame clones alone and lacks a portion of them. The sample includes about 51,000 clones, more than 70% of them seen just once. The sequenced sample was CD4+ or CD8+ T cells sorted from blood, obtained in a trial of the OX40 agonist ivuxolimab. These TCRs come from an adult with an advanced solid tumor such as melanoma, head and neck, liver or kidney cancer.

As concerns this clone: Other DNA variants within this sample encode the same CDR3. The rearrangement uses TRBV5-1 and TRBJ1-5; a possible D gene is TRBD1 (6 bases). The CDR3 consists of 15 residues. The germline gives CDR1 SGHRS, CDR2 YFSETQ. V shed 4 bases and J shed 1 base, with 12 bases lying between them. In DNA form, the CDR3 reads TGCGCCAGCAGCCTGTCAGGGGTAAGCAATCAGCCCCAGCATTTT. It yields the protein CASSLSGVSNQPQHF. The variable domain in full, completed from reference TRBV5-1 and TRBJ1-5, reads KAGVTQTPRYLIKTRGQQVTLSCSPISGHRSVSWYQQTPGQGLQFLFEYFSETQRNKGNFPGRFSGRQFSNSRSEMNVSTLELGDSALYLCASSLSGVSNQPQHFGDGTRLSIL.

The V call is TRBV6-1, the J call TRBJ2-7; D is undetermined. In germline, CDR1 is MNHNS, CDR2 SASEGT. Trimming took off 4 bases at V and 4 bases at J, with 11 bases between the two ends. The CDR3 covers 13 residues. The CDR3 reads CASSVTTIYEQYF. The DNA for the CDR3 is TGTGCCAGCAGTGTGACAACCATTTACGAGCAGTACTTC.

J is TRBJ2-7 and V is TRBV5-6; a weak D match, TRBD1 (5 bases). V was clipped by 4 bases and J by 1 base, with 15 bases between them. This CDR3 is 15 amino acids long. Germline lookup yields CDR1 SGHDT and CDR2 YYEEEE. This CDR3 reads CASSRRQFFSYEQYF. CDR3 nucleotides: TGTGCCAGCAGCCGAAGACAGTTTTTTTCCTACGAGCAGTACTTC.

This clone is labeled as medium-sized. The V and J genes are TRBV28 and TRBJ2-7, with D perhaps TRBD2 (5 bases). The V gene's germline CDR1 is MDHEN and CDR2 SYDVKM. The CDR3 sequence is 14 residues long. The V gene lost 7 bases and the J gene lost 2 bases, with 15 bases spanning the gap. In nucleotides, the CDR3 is TGTGCCAGCACTCCCCCGGGAACCACCTACGAGCAGTACTTC. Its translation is CASTPPGTTYEQYF.

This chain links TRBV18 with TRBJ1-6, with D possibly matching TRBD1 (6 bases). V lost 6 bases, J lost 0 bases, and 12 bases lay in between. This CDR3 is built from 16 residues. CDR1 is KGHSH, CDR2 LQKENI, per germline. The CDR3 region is CASSEQGGSYNSPLHF. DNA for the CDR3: TGTGCCAGCTCGGAACAGGGTGGCTCCTATAATTCACCCCTCCACTTT.

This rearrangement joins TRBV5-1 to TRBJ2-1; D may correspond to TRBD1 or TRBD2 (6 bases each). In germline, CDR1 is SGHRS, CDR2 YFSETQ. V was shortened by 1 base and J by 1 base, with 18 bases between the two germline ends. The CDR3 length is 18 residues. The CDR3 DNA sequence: TGCGCCAGCAGCTTGATGAGGGGGGCCACGACATCCTACAATGAGCAGTTCTTC. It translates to CASSLMRGATTSYNEQFF.

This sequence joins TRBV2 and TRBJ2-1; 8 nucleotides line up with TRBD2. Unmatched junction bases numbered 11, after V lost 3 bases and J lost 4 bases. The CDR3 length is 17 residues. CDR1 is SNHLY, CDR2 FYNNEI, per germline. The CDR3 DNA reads TGTGCCAGCAGTGACGGGCTAGCGGGCGGGGGGTACAATGAGCAGTTCTTC. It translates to CASSDGLAGGGYNEQFF. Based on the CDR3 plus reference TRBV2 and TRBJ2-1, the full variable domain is EPEVTQTPSHQVTQMGQEVILRCVPISNHLYFYWYRQILGQKVEFLVSFYNNEISEKSEIFDDQFSVERPDGSNFTLKIRSTKLEDSAMYFCASSDGLAGGGYNEQFFGPGTRLTVL.